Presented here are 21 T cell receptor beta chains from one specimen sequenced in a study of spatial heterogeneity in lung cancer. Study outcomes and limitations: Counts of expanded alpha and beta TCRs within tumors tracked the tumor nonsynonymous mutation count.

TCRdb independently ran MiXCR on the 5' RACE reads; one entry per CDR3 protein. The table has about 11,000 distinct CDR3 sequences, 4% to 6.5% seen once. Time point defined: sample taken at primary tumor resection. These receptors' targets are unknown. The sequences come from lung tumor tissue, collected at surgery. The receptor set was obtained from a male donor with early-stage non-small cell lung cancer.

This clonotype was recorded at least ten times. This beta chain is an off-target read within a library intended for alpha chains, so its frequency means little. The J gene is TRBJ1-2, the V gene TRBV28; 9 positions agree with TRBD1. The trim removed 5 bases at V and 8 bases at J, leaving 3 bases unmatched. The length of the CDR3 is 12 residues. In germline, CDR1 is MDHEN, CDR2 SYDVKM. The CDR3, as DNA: TGTGCCAGCAGTACAGGGGGCCTAGGCTACACCTTC. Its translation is CASSTGGLGYTF.

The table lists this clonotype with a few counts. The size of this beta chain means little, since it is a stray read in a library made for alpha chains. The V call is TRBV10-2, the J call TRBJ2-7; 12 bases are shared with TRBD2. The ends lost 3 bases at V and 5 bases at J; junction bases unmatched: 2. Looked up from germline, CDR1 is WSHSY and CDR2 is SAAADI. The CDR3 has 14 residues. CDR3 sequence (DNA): TGCGCCAGCAGTGACGGGACTAGCGGGCACGAGCAGTACTTC. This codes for CASSDGTSGHEQYF.

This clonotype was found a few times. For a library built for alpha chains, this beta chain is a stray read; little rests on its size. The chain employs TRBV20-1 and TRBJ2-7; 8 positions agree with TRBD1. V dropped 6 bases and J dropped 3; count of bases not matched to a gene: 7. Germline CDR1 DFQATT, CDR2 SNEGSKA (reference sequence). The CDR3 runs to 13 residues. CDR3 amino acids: CSADPDRVYEQYF. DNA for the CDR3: TGCAGTGCGGACCCGGACAGGGTCTACGAGCAGTACTTC.

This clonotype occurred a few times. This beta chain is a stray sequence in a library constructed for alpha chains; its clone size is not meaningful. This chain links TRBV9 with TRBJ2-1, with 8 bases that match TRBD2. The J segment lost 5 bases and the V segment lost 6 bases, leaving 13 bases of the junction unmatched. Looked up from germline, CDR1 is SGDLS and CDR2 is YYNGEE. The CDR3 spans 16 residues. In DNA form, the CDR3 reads TGTGCCAGCACTCCGACGGGGGGGAGAGGGCACAATGAGCAGTTCTTC. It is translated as CASTPTGGRGHNEQFF.

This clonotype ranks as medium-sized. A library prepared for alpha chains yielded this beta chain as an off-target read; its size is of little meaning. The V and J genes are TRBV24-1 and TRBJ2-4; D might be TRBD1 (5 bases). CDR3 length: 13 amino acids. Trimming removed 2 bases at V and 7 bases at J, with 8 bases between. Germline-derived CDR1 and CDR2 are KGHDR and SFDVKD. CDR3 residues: CATSDSGKNIQYF. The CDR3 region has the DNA TGTGCCACCAGTGATTCAGGGAAGAACATTCAGTACTTC.

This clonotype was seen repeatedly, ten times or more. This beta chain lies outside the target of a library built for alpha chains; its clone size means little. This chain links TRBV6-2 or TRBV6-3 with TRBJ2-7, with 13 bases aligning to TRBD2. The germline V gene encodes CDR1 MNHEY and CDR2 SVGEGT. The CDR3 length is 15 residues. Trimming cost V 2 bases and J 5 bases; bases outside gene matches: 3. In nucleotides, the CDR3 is TGTGCCAGCAGTTACCGGGGACTAGCGGGGAACGAGCAGTACTTC. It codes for CASSYRGLAGNEQYF.

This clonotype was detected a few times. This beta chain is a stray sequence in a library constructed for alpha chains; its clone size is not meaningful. The CDR3 DNA sequence: TGTGCCTGGAGTGTAGGCCCTAAACCCTACGAGCAGTACTTC. The encoded protein is CAWSVGPKPYEQYF. The genes are TRBV30 and TRBJ2-7, with no clear D. Trimming pared 0 bases from V and 2 bases from J, leaving 11 bases between. The CDR3 loop spans 14 amino acids. CDR1 and CDR2 (germline): GTSNPN, SVGIG (reference sequence).

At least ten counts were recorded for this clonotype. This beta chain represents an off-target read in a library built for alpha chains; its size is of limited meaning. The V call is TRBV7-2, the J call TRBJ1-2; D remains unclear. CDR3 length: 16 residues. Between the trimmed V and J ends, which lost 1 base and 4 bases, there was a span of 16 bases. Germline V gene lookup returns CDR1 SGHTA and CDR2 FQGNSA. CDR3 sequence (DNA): TGTGCCAGCAGCTTAGTGGTCGTCAAGCTTGGCTATGGCTACACCTTC. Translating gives CASSLVVVKLGYGYTF.

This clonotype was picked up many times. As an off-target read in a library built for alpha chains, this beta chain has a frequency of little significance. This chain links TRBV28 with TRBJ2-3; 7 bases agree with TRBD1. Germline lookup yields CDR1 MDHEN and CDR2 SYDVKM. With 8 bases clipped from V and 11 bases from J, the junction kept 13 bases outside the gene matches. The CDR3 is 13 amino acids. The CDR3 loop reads CASVGQAVYRQYF. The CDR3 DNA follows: TGTGCCAGCGTCGGACAGGCCGTCTATCGGCAGTATTTT.

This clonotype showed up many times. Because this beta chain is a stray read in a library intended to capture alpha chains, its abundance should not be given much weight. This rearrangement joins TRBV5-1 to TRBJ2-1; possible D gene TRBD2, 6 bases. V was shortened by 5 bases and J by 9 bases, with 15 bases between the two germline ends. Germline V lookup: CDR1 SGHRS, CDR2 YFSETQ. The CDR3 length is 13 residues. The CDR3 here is CASRRDDAGEQFF. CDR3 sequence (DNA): TGCGCCAGCAGGCGGGACGATGCGGGTGAGCAGTTCTTC.

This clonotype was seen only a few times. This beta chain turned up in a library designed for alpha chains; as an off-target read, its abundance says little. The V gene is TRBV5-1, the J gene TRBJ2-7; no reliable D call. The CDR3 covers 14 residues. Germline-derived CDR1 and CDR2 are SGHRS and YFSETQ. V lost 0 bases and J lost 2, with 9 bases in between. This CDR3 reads CASSLGRGPYEQYF. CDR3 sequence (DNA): TGCGCCAGCAGCTTGGGGCGCGGCCCCTACGAGCAGTACTTC.

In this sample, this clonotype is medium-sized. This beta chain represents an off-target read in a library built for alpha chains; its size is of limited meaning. Here the CDR3 DNA reads TGTGCCAGCAGTTTTAGGGACGAGCAGTACTTC. Protein sequence: CASSFRDEQYF. The V call is TRBV28, the J call TRBJ2-7; D not certain. V was trimmed by 3 bases and J by 5 bases, leaving 5 bases between them. The CDR3 extends over 11 amino acids. Germline V gene lookup returns CDR1 MDHEN and CDR2 SYDVKM. Full variable domain (outside the CDR3, taken from reference TRBV28 and TRBJ2-7): DVKVTQSSRYLVKRTGEKVFLECVQDMDHENMFWYRQDPGLGLRLIYFSYDVKMKEKGDIPEGYSVSREKKERFSLILESASTNQTSMYLCASSFRDEQYFGPGTRLTVT.

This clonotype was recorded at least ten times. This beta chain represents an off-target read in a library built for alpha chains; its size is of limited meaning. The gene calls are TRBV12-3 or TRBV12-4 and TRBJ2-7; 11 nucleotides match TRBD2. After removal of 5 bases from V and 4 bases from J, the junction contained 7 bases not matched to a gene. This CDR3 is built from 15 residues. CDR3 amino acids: CASSPLLAGVYEQYF. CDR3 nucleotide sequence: TGTGCCAGCAGTCCCTTACTAGCGGGGGTTTACGAGCAGTACTTC.

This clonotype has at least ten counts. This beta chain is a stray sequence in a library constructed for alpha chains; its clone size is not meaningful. Written as DNA, the CDR3 is TGTGCCAGCAGAACATCCGACAGGGCCGGCGGGGAGCTGTTTTTT. Protein product: CASRTSDRAGGELFF. The J gene is TRBJ2-2, the V gene TRBV12-3 or TRBV12-4; 7 bases align to TRBD1. V was pared by 6 bases and J by 7 bases, with 11 bases of the junction left unmatched. The CDR3 has 15 amino acids.

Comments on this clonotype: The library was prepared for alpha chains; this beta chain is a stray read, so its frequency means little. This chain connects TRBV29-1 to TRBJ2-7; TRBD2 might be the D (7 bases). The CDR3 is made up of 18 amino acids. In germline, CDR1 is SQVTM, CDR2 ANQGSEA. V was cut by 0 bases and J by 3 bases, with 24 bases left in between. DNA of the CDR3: TGCAGCGTTGAAGAGGCTCCTTTTGGGGGGGAGGGACACTACGAGCAGTACTTC. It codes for CSVEEAPFGGEGHYEQYF.

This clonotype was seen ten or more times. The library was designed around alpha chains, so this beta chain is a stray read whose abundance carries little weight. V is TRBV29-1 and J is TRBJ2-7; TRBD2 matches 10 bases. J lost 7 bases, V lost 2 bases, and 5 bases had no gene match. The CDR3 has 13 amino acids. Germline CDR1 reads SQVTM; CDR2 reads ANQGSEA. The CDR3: CSVERSGGGEQYF. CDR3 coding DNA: TGCAGCGTTGAACGGAGCGGGGGGGGAGAGCAGTACTTC.

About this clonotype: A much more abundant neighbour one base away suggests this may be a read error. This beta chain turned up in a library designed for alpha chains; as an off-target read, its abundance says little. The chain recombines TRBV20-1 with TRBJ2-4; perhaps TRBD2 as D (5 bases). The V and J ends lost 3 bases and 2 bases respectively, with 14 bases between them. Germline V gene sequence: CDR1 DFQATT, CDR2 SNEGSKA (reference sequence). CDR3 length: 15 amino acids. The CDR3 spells CSASDRRTTKNIQYF. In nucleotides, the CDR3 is TGCAGTGCTAGTGATCGGAGGACGACCAAAAACATTCAGTACTTC.

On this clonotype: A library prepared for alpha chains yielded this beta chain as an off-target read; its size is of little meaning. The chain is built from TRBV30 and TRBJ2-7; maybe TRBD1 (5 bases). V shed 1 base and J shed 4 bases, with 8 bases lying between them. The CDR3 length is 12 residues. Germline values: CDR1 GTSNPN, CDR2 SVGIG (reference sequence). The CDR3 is CAWSGQGYEQYF. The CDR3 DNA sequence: TGTGCCTGGAGTGGCCAGGGTTACGAGCAGTACTTC.

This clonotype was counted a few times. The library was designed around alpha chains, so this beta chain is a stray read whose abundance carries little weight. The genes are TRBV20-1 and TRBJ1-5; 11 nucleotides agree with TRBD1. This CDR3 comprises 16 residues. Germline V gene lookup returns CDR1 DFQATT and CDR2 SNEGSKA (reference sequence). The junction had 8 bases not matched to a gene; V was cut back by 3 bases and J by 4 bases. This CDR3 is CSARVGGQGANQPQHF. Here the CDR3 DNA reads TGCAGTGCTAGGGTAGGCGGACAGGGGGCAAATCAGCCCCAGCATTTT.

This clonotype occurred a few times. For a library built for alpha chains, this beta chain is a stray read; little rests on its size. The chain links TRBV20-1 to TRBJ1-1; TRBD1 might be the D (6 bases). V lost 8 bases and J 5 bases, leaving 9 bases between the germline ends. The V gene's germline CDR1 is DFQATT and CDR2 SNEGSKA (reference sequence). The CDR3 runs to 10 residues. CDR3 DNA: TGCAGTACAGGGAGGACTGAAGCTTTCTTT. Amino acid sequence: CSTGRTEAFF.

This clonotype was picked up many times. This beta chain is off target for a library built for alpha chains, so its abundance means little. This chain's CDR3 is CASSFNRPTTGELFF. CDR3 in DNA: TGTGCCAGCAGTTTCAACAGGCCCACGACCGGGGAGCTGTTTTTT. The rearrangement joins TRBV12-3 or TRBV12-4 to TRBJ2-2; perhaps TRBD1 as D (5 bases). The CDR3 runs to 15 residues. The ends were cut back, 3 bases at V and 5 bases at J, with 13 bases in the middle.